This T cell receptor (beta chain) derives from a study of response to subunit inactivated influenza vaccine. The study's findings and limits: The authors suggested that few new T cells are recruited per seasonal influenza vaccination.

The CDR3 runs 16 residues. Germline V gene lookup returns CDR1 DFQATT and CDR2 SNEGSKA (reference sequence). V dropped 1 base and J dropped 0 bases, with 14 bases sitting between them. This clonotype was found a few times. Its antigen is not known. One entry per CDR3 protein results from TCRdb running MiXCR on the RT-PCR reads. This table has a few hundred thousand distinct CDR3 sequences, 12% to 15% appearing once. The material sequenced was PBMCs from blood, taken about 12 days after vaccination. The J gene is TRBJ2-3, the V gene TRBV20-1; TRBD2 is a possible D gene (6 bases). This clonotype was obtained from a man between 50 and 59 years old who received an inactivated influenza vaccine. Written as DNA, the CDR3 is TGCAGTGCTAGAGCCCCAGGAGGGCGGAGCACAGATACGCAGTATTTT. Its translation: CSARAPGGRSTDTQYF.